One and the same sample provided the 8 T cell receptor beta chains below, sequenced in a study of shared clonotypes between healthy human individuals. Clones were sequenced by immunoSEQ multiplex PCR, and TCRdb holds only the in-frame ones, with some missing. The sample consists of over 1.5 million clones, 95% to 99% of them appearing once. The sample comprised naive CD4+ T cells sorted from blood. Subset here: CD45RA+ positively selected. All receptors come from a man aged 25-45 years in good health.

The J gene is TRBJ2-1, the V gene TRBV19; 9 nucleotides line up with TRBD1. The V gene end was trimmed by 7 bases and the J gene end by 9 bases; junction bases not matched to a gene: 7. The CDR3 is 13 residues long. In germline, CDR1 is LNHDA, CDR2 SQIVND (reference sequence). For the CDR3, the DNA is TGTGCCAGTAAGGACAGGGGTGAAGGTGAGCAGTTCTTC. It yields the protein CASKDRGEGEQFF.

The gene calls are TRBV10-3 and TRBJ2-3; D is perhaps TRBD1 (6 bases). Germline assignment: CDR1 ENHRY and CDR2 SYGVKD. Trimming left V 7 bases short and J 4 bases short, with 12 bases between. The CDR3 has 13 residues. As DNA, the CDR3 is TGTGCCATCAATCAGGGGATCGCAGATACGCAGTATTTT. Its translation is CAINQGIADTQYF.

This chain links TRBV5-1 with TRBJ2-2; 7 bases are a match to TRBD1. Germline trimming cut 4 bases from V and 0 bases from J; bases unmatched to any gene: 3. CDR1 is SGHRS and CDR2 is YFSETQ in the germline V gene. There are 15 residues in the CDR3. The CDR3 DNA reads TGCGCCAGCAGCCGGGGACAGCCGAACACCGGGGAGCTGTTTTTT. Its translation: CASSRGQPNTGELFF.

The chain combines TRBV28 with TRBJ2-3, with a weak D call TRBD1 (5 bases). Germline assignment: CDR1 MDHEN and CDR2 SYDVKM. This CDR3 region has 14 residues. The V and J ends lost 5 bases and 4 bases respectively, with 13 bases between them. CDR3 bases: TGTGCCAGCAGTAATGCAGGGCCGTCAGATACGCAGTATTTT. It specifies CASSNAGPSDTQYF.

The V gene is TRBV6-6, the J gene TRBJ1-2; D perhaps matches TRBD1 (6 bases). Germline V lookup: CDR1 MNHNY, CDR2 SVGAGI (reference sequence). The CDR3 covers 14 residues. With 6 bases removed from V and 2 bases from J, the gap between germline ends came to 13 bases. CDR3 DNA sequence: TGTGCCAGCAGCGACAGGAGATGGAACTATGGCTACACCTTC. Translated, it gives CASSDRRWNYGYTF.

Note on this clone: Other DNA sequences in this specimen translate into the identical CDR3. The chain couples TRBV18 to TRBJ2-7, with 9 bases lining up with TRBD1. The CDR3 covers 14 residues. The V gene's germline CDR1 is KGHSH and CDR2 LQKENI. After removal of 6 bases from V and 1 base from J, the junction contained 4 bases not matched to a gene. The CDR3 region is CASSQGTGSYEQYF. For the CDR3, the DNA is TGTGCCAGCTCGCAGGGGACAGGGTCCTACGAGCAGTACTTC.

Concerning this clone itself: Sequence at one end of the junction differs from germline and may be a read error. This chain links TRBV5-1 with TRBJ2-1, with 8 bases matching TRBD2. Germline assignment: CDR1 SGHRS and CDR2 YFSETQ. The CDR3 loop spans 16 amino acids. CDR3 loop: CASRLEREFDYNEQFF. Here the CDR3 DNA reads TGCGCCAGCAGGTTGGAGCGGGAGTTCGACTACAATGAGCAGTTCTTC. The whole variable domain, remainder taken from reference TRBV5-1 and TRBJ2-1, is KAGVTQTPRYLIKTRGQQVTLSCSPISGHRSVSWYQQTPGQGLQFLFEYFSETQRNKGNFPGRFSGRQFSNSRSEMNVSTLELGDSALYLCASRLEREFDYNEQFFGPGTRLTVL.

The gene calls are TRBV7-2 and TRBJ2-7, with 10 bases identical to TRBD1. CDR3 length: 15 residues. The germline gives CDR1 SGHTA, CDR2 FQGNSA. Trimming removed 5 bases from V and 7 bases from J; junction bases left unmatched: 11. CDR3 in amino acids: CASSTRRQGAGEQYF. In DNA form, the CDR3 reads TGTGCCAGCAGCACGAGGCGACAGGGGGCGGGTGAGCAGTACTTC.